Each of the 11 T cell receptor beta chains below was sequenced from the same sample in a study of shared clonotypes between healthy human individuals. Profiled with immunoSEQ multiplex PCR; TCRdb holds only in-frame clones, not every one. The sample lists approximately 650,000 clones; less than 97% were seen once. CD8 cells regarded as naive lacked CD45RO, were positively chosen for CCR7, and omitted terminally differentiated effector memory CD45RA+ cells. Sequences were obtained from naive CD8+ T cells sorted from blood. These receptors all stem from a woman in her twenties or thirties in good health.

This chain connects TRBV4-2 to TRBJ2-2, with D unresolved. In germline, CDR1 is LGHNA, CDR2 YNFKEQ. The CDR3 extends over 16 amino acids. V lost 0 bases and J 0 bases, leaving 8 bases between the germline ends. The CDR3 spells CASSQDSLTNTGELFF. For the CDR3, the DNA is TGTGCCAGCAGCCAAGATTCACTGACGAACACCGGGGAGCTGTTTTTT.

The chain has TRBV7-9 and TRBJ2-7; D possibly uses TRBD1 or TRBD2 (5 bases each). The germline CDR1 and CDR2 sequences are SEHNR and FQNEAQ (reference sequence). This CDR3 comprises 14 residues. The germline V and J ends were trimmed by 5 bases and 0 bases, with 11 bases remaining between them. The chain's CDR3 is CASSMVGGSYEQYF. The DNA of the CDR3 is TGTGCCAGCAGCATGGTTGGGGGCTCCTACGAGCAGTACTTC. Variable domain in full (rest from reference TRBV7-9 and TRBJ2-7): DTGVSQNPRHKITKRGQNVTFRCDPISEHNRLYWYRQTLGQGPEFLTYFQNEAQLEKSRLLSDRFSAERPKGSFSTLEIQRTEQGDSAMYLCASSMVGGSYEQYFGPGTRLTVT.

V and J are TRBV6-5 and TRBJ2-7; 7 nucleotides line up with TRBD1. V gave up 0 bases and J gave up 3 bases; unmatched junction bases: 8. The CDR3 is 16 residues long. Germline V gene data show CDR1 as MNHEY and CDR2 as SVGAGI. The CDR3 is CASSYSKGTVGYEQYF. For the CDR3, the DNA is TGTGCCAGCAGTTACTCGAAAGGGACAGTGGGCTACGAGCAGTACTTC.

In its sample, this clone was seen once. J is TRBJ2-7 and V is TRBV5-6; perhaps D is TRBD1 or TRBD2 (5 bases each). Germline CDR1 SGHDT, CDR2 YYEEEE. The length of the CDR3 is 15 residues. V was shortened by 0 bases and J by 1 base, with 11 bases between the two germline ends. CDR3: CASSLAGGPSYEQYF. For the CDR3, the DNA is TGTGCCAGCAGCTTGGCTGGGGGTCCGTCCTACGAGCAGTACTTC.

The V and J genes are TRBV7-9 and TRBJ2-5; 11 bases are a match to TRBD2. This CDR3 spans 15 amino acids. Unmatched junction bases numbered 5, after V lost 3 bases and J lost 5 bases. CDR1 is SEHNR and CDR2 is FQNEAQ in the germline V gene (reference sequence). Here the CDR3 reads CASSFISGRVETQYF. CDR3 nucleotides: TGTGCCAGCAGCTTCATTAGCGGGAGGGTTGAGACCCAGTACTTC.

Points on this clone: Distinct nucleotide sequences in the sample also encode this CDR3. This chain links TRBV11-2 with TRBJ2-7; D not resolved. The CDR3 spans 13 residues. CDR1 is SGHAT and CDR2 is FQNNGV in the germline V gene. The V end was cut by 3 bases, the J end by 2 bases, with 8 bases between. CDR3 in amino acids: CASSFSWTYEQYF. CDR3 in DNA: TGTGCCAGCAGCTTCTCTTGGACCTACGAGCAGTACTTC. The full variable domain, with the rest looked up from reference TRBV11-2 and TRBJ2-7, is EAGVAQSPRYKIIEKRQSVAFWCNPISGHATLYWYQQILGQGPKLLIQFQNNGVVDDSQLPKDRFSAERLKGVDSTLKIQPAKLEDSAVYLCASSFSWTYEQYFGPGTRLTVT.

The CDR3 is CAWSPGFRNTEAFF. As DNA, the CDR3 is TGTGCCTGGAGTCCAGGGTTTCGAAACACTGAAGCTTTCTTT. The chain links TRBV30 to TRBJ1-1; D might be TRBD1 (5 bases). Germline lookup yields CDR1 GTSNPN and CDR2 SVGIG (reference sequence). This CDR3 is built from 14 residues. V shed 2 bases and J shed 2 bases, with 12 bases lying between them.

This chain uses TRBV4-2 with TRBJ2-3, with 11 bases identical to TRBD2. The CDR3 contains 15 residues. V gave up 4 bases and J gave up 4 bases; unmatched junction bases: 4. The germline gives CDR1 LGHNA, CDR2 YNFKEQ. This chain's CDR3 is CASSPGLAASDTQYF. CDR3 DNA sequence: TGTGCCAGCAGCCCGGGACTAGCGGCCTCAGATACGCAGTATTTT.

A single count supports this clone. The same CDR3 is also encoded by other DNA sequences in this sample. The gene calls are TRBV27 and TRBJ2-7; tentatively, D is TRBD1 or TRBD2 (6 bases each). Per germline, CDR1 MNHEY and CDR2 SMNVEV (reference sequence). Trimming took off 6 bases at V and 4 bases at J, with 13 bases between the two ends. The CDR3 spans 13 residues. In DNA, the CDR3 is TGTGCCAGCAGCCCCGGGGGCTATTACGAGCAGTACTTC. Protein product: CASSPGGYYEQYF.

The CDR3 DNA follows: TGTGCCAGCAGTTTCCTGGAGGGGACAGGGCGCGCTGAAGCTTTCTTT. It yields the protein CASSFLEGTGRAEAFF. The rearrangement links TRBV27 to TRBJ1-1; 9 bases agree with TRBD1. With V trimmed by 3 bases and J by 6 bases, 11 bases remained unmatched. Germline V gene sequence: CDR1 MNHEY, CDR2 SMNVEV (reference sequence). CDR3 size: 16 residues.

The rearrangement joins TRBV28 to TRBJ2-6; D possibly corresponds to TRBD1 (6 bases). V was cut by 6 bases and J by 2 bases, with 20 bases left in between. Germline lookup yields CDR1 MDHEN and CDR2 SYDVKM. CDR3 size: 18 residues. The CDR3 DNA sequence: TGTGCCAGCAGAAACAGGGATCTGGATGCTCCTGGGGCCAACGTCCTGACTTTC. Amino acids: CASRNRDLDAPGANVLTF. Based on the CDR3 plus reference TRBV28 and TRBJ2-6, the full variable domain is DVKVTQSSRYLVKRTGEKVFLECVQDMDHENMFWYRQDPGLGLRLIYFSYDVKMKEKGDIPEGYSVSREKKERFSLILESASTNQTSMYLCASRNRDLDAPGANVLTFGAGSRLTVL.